This T cell receptor beta chain appears in the sequencing data of a study of vaccination effects on CD4 cells after COVID-19. ViraFEST assay sequencing came after antigen-specific CD4+ T cells were expanded with viral peptide pools. Culture lasted about 10 days before CD4+ T cell isolation. Everyone in the study got two shots of either the BNT162b2 or mRNA-1273 vaccine. Culturing of about 2 million PBMC per well took place with approximately 9.3 IU/ml IL-2 and around 10 ug/ml peptides. On both days 3 and 7, half of the culture medium was replaced with IL-2 medium. This CDR3 comprises 17 residues. Per germline, CDR1 PRHDT and CDR2 FYEKMQ (reference sequence). V lost 5 bases and J 1 base, leaving 20 bases between the germline ends. Only in-frame clones appear in the TCRdb table, and some are missing; sequencing was by immunoSEQ multiplex PCR. The sample includes roughly 63,000 clones, just under 80% of them seen just once.

This clone was counted a few times. Its antigen is unknown. The clonotype was recovered from a human donor who received a COVID-19 vaccine. V gene TRBV13 combines with J gene TRBJ1-1, with D unclear. The input for sequencing was CD4+ T cells from PBMCs cultured with HCoV-OC43 spike peptides, taken after COVID-19 vaccination. Subset meaning: HCoV-OC43 spike overlapping peptide pool stimulation. The CDR3 loop is CASSSSTAIIQNTEAFF. The CDR3 nucleotides are TGTGCCAGCAGCAGCTCGACGGCCATTATTCAGAACACTGAAGCTTTCTTT.